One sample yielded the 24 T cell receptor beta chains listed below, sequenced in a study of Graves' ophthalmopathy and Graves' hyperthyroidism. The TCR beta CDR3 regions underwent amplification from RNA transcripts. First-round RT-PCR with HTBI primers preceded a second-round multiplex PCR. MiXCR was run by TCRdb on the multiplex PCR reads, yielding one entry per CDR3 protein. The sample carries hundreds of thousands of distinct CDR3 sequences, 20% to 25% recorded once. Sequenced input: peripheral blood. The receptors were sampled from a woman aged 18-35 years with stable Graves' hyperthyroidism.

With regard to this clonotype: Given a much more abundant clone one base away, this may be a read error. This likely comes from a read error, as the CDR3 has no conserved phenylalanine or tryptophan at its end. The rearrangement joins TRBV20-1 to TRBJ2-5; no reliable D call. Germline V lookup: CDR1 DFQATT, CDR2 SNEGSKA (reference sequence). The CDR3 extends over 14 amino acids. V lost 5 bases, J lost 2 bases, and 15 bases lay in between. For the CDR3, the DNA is TGCAGTGCTGCCGTCACAGAGATTCAAGAGACCCAGTACTCC. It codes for CSAAVTEIQETQYS.

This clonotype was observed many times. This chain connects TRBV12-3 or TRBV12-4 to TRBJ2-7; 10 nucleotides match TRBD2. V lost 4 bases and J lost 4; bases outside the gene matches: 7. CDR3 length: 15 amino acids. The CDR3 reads CASSSQASGSYEQYF. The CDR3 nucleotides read TGTGCCAGCAGTTCTCAAGCTAGCGGGAGTTACGAGCAGTACTTC.

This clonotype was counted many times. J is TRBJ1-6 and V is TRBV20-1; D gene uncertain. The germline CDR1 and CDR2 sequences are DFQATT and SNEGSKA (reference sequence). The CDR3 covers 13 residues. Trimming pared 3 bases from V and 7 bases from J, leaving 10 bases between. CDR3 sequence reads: CSARGMGNSPLHF. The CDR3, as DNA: TGCAGTGCTAGGGGGATGGGCAATTCACCCCTCCACTTT.

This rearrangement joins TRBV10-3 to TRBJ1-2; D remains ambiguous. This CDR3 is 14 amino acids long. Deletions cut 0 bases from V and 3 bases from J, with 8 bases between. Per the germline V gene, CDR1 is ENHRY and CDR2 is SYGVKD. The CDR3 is CAISESRRDYGYTF. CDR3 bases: TGTGCCATCAGTGAGTCCCGTCGAGACTATGGCTACACCTTC.

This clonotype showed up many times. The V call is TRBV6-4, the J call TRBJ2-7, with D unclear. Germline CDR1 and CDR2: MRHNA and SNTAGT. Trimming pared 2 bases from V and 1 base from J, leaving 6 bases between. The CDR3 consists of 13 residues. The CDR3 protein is CASSDRESYEQYF. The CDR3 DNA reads TGTGCCAGCAGTGACAGGGAATCCTACGAGCAGTACTTC.

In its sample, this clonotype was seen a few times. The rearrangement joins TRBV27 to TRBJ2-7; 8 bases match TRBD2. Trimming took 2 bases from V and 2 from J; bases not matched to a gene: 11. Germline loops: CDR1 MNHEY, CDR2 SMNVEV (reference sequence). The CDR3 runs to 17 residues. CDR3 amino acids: CASSLRSGGSSTYEQYF. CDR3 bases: TGTGCCAGCAGTTTAAGGTCGGGGGGGAGTAGCACCTACGAGCAGTACTTC.

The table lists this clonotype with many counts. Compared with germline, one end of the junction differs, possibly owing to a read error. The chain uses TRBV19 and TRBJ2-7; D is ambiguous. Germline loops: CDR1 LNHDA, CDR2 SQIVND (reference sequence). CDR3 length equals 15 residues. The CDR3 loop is CGSRRSGGDSYEQYF. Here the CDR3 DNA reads TGTGGCAGTAGACGCTCAGGTGGGGACTCCTACGAGCAGTACTTC.

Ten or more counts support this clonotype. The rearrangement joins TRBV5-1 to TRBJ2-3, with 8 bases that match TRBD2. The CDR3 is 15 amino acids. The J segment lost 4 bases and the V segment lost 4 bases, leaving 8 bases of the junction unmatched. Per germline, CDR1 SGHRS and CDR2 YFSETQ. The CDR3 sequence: CASSNTGTSPDTQYF. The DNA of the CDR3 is TGCGCCAGCAGCAACACCGGGACTAGTCCAGATACGCAGTATTTT.

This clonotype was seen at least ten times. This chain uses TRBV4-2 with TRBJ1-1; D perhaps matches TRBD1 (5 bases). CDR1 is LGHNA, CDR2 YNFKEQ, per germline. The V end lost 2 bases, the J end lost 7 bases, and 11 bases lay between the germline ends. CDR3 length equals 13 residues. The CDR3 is CASSQRRGLEAFF. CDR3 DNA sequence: TGTGCCAGCAGCCAAAGAAGGGGCCTTGAAGCTTTCTTT.

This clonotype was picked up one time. The chain's CDR3 is CASSNQGPGEQYF. The CDR3 nucleotides are TGTGCCAGCAGTAACCAGGGTCCTGGGGAGCAGTACTTC. The chain joins TRBV28 to TRBJ2-7, with D possibly TRBD1 on 5 matching bases. The length of the CDR3 is 13 residues. CDR1 and CDR2 (germline): MDHEN, SYDVKM. Trimming left V 5 bases short and J 7 bases short, with 15 bases between.

The CDR3 region is CASSNRDSQLDYGYTF. The CDR3, as DNA: TGTGCCAGCAGCAACCGGGACAGTCAACTAGACTATGGCTACACCTTC. The genes are TRBV12-3 or TRBV12-4 and TRBJ1-2; TRBD1 agrees at 7 bases. J gave up 3 bases and V 6 bases, and 13 bases lay outside the gene matches. The CDR3 totals 16 residues.

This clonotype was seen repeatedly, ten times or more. The CDR3 region has the DNA TGTGCCAGCAGTCCCCTTACGGTCACTGAAGCTTTCTTT. Translating gives CASSPLTVTEAFF. The V call is TRBV6-1, the J call TRBJ1-1; D not certain. This CDR3 is built from 13 residues. Germline CDR1 is MNHNS and CDR2 is SASEGT. The V end was cut by 5 bases, the J end by 4 bases, with 11 bases between.

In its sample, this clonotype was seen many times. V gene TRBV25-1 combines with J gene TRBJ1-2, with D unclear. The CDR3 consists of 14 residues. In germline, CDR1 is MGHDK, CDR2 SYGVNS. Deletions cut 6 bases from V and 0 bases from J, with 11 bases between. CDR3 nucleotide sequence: TGTGCCAGCAGCGCTAATTGGGCTAACTATGGCTACACCTTC. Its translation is CASSANWANYGYTF.

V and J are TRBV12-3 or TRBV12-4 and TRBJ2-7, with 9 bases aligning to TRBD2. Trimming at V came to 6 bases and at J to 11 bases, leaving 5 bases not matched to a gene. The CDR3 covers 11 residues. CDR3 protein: CASSWAGGKYF. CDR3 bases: TGTGCCAGCAGCTGGGCGGGGGGGAAGTACTTC.

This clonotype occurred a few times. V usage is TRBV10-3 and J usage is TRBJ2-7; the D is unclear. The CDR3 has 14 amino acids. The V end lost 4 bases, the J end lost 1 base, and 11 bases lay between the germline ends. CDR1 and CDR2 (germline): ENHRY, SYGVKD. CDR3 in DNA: TGTGCCATCAGTGGGACCCTAATTTCCTACGAGCAGTACTTC. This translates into CAISGTLISYEQYF.

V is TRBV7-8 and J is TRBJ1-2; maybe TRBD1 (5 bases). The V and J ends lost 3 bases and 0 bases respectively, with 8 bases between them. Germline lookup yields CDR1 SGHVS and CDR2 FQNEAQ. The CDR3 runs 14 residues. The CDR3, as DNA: TGTGCCAGCAGCTTTGGGGCATCTAACTATGGCTACACCTTC. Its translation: CASSFGASNYGYTF.

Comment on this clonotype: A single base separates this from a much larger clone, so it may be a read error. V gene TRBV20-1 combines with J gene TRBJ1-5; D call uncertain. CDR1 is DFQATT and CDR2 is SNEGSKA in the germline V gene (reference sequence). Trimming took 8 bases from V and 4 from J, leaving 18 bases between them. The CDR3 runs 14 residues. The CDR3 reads CSSPGGPGNQPQHF. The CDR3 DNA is TGCAGTTCTCCCGGCGGACCTGGGAATCAGCCCCAGCATTTT.

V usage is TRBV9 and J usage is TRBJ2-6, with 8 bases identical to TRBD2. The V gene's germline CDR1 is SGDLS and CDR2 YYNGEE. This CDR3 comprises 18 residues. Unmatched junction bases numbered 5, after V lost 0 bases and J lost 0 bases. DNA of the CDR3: TGTGCCAGCAGCGTAGCTCTAGCGGGCGACTCTGGGGCCAACGTCCTGACTTTC. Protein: CASSVALAGDSGANVLTF. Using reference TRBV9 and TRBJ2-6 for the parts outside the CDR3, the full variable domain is DSGVTQTPKHLITATGQRVTLRCSPRSGDLSVYWYQQSLDQGLQFLIQYYNGEERAKGNILERFSAQQFPDLHSELNLSSLELGDSALYFCASSVALAGDSGANVLTFGAGSRLTVL.

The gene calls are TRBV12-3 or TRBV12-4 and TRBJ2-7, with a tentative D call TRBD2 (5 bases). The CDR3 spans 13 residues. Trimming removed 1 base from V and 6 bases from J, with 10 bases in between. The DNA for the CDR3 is TGTGCCAGCAGTTTAGTGGACGGAGGCGAGCAGTACTTC. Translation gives CASSLVDGGEQYF.

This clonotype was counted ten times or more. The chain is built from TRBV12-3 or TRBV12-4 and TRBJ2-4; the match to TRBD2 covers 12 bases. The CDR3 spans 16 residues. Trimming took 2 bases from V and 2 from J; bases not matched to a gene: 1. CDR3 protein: CASSLLAGGTKNIQYF. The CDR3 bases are TGTGCCAGCAGTTTACTAGCGGGAGGGACCAAAAACATTCAGTACTTC.

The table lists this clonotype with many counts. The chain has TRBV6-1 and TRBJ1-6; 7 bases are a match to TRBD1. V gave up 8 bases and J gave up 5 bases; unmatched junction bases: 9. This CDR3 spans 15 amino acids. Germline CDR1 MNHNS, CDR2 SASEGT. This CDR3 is CASGPTGINNSPLHF. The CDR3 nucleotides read TGTGCCAGCGGACCGACAGGGATCAATAATTCACCCCTCCACTTT.

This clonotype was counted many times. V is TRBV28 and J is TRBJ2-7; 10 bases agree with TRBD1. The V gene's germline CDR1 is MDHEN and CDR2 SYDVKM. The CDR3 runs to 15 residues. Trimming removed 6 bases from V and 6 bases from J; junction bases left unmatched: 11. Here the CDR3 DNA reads TGTGCCAGCAGCCCCAGGAAGGGACAGGGGTCCGAGCAGTACTTC. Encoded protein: CASSPRKGQGSEQYF.

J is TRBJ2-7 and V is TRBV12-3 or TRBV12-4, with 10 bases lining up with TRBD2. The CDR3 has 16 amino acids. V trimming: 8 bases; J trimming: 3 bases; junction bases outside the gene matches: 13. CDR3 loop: CASSPPLAGNYYEQYF. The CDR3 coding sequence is TGTGCCAGCTCACCCCCACTAGCGGGGAATTACTACGAGCAGTACTTC.

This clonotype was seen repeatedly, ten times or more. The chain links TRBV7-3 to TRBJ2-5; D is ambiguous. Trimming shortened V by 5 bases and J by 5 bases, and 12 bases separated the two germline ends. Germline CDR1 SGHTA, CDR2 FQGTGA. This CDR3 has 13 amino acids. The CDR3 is CASSPLGRETQYF. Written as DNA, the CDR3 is TGTGCCAGCAGCCCCCTTGGGCGGGAGACCCAGTACTTC.